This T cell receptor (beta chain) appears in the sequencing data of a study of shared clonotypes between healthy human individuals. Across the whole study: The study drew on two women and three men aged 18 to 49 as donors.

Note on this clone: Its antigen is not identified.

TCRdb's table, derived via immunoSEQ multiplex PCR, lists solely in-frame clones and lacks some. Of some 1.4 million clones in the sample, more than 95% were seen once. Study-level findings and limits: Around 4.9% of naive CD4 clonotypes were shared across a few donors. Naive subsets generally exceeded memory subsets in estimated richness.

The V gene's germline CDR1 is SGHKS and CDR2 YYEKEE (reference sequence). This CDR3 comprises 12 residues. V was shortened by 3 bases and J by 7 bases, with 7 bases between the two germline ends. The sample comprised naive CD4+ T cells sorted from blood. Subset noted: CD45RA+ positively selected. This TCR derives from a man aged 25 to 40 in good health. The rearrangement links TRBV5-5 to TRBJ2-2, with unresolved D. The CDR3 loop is CASSSRVGELFF. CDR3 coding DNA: TGTGCCAGCAGCTCAAGGGTCGGGGAGCTGTTTTTT.